These T cell receptor beta chains were read from a single sample in a study of T-cell reconstitution after alpha-beta-depleted transplantation in children. TCRdb redid the calling of the PCR reads with MiXCR, one entry per CDR3 protein. The data contain 780,000 or so distinct CDR3 sequences, 16% of them singletons. The sequencing used PBMCs, mostly from graft donor cells, collected 360 days after TCRalphabeta/CD19-depleted stem cell transplant. These receptors originate from a male patient younger than 18 who had a stem cell transplant for acute lymphoblastic leukemia, so the T cells may come from the graft donor. CDR3s include the opening cysteine and the closing phenylalanine or tryptophan. A D gene is named only where the DNA matches it firmly. The listing skips clone size in some rows; elsewhere it reads once, few, many or a size class.

D gene: .; V gene: TRBV6-5; clone size: .; J gene: TRBJ1-2; CDR3 DNA: TGTGCCAGCAGTTACGAGGGTGGCTACACCTTC; CDR3 protein: CASSYEGGYTF
D gene: TRBD2; V gene: TRBV15; clone size: .; J gene: TRBJ2-1; CDR3 DNA: TGTGCCACCAGCAGAGACTTCCTTACGAAACTAGCGGGAGAATCGAATGAGCAGTTCTTC; CDR3 protein: CATSRDFLTKLAGESNEQFF
D gene: TRBD1; V gene: TRBV5-1; clone size: few; J gene: TRBJ2-7; CDR3 DNA: TGCGCCAGCAGCTTGGGTTACGGGACAGGACGTTACGAGCAGTACTTC; CDR3 protein: CASSLGYGTGRYEQYF
D gene: .; V gene: TRBV7-6; clone size: .; J gene: TRBJ2-5; CDR3 DNA: TGTGCCAGCAACCCTGGGGGGGAGACCCAGTACTTC; CDR3 protein: CASNPGGETQYF
D gene: TRBD1; V gene: TRBV18; clone size: .; J gene: TRBJ2-7; CDR3 DNA: TGTGCCAGCTCAGCAACCGGGACAGTCTCCTACGAGCAGTACTTC; CDR3 protein: CASSATGTVSYEQYF
D gene: .; V gene: TRBV15; clone size: many; J gene: TRBJ2-1; CDR3 DNA: TGTGCCACCAGGGTCGGATATGAGCAGTTCTTC; CDR3 protein: CATRVGYEQFF
D gene: .; V gene: TRBV30; clone size: few; J gene: TRBJ2-4; CDR3 DNA: TGTGCCTGGAGTGTACGTCCTAGTCAACAGTACTTC; CDR3 protein: CAWSVRPSQQYF
D gene: .; V gene: TRBV11-2; clone size: few; J gene: TRBJ2-1; CDR3 DNA: TGTGCCAGCAGCTTAGTTCTAGCGAACAATGAGCAGTTCTTC; CDR3 protein: CASSLVLANNEQFF
D gene: TRBD1; V gene: TRBV6-5; clone size: few; J gene: TRBJ1-2; CDR3 DNA: TGTGCCAGCAGTTACTCGACGGCAGGGGGTGATGGCTACACCTTC; CDR3 protein: CASSYSTAGGDGYTF
D gene: .; V gene: TRBV5-1; clone size: few; J gene: TRBJ1-5; CDR3 DNA: TGCGCCAGCAGCTGGGGGTTTGATCAGCCCCAGCATTTT; CDR3 protein: CASSWGFDQPQHF
D gene: TRBD2; V gene: TRBV29-1; clone size: .; J gene: TRBJ2-5; CDR3 DNA: TGCAGCGTTGAAGGACTAGCGGGAGGGGGTCTTCTCCAAGAGACCCAGTACTTC; CDR3 protein: CSVEGLAGGGLLQETQYF